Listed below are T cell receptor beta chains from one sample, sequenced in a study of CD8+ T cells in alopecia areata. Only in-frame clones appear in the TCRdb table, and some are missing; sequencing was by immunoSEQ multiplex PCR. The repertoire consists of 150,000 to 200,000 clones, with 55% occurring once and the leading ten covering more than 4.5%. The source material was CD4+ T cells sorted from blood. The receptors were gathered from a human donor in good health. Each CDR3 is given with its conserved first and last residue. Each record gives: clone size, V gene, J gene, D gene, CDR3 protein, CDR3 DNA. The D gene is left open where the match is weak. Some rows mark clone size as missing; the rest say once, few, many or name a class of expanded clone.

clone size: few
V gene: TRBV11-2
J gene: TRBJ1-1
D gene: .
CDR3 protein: CASSPDTEAFF
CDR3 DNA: TGTGCCAGCAGCCCCGACACTGAAGCTTTCTTT

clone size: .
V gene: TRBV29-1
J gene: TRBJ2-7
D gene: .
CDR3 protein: CSVAAGNEQYF
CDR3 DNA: TGCAGCGTTGCGGCAGGGAACGAGCAGTACTTC

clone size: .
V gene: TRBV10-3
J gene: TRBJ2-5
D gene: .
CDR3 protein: CAISQSQETQYF
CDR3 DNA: TGTGCCATCAGCCAGAGCCAAGAGACCCAGTACTTC

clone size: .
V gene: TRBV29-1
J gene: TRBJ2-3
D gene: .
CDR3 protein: CSASRDTDTQYF
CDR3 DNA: TGCAGCGCTTCCCGCGACACAGATACGCAGTATTTT

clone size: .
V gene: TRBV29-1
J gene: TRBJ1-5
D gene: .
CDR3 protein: CSVAGGDQPQHF
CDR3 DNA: TGCAGCGTTGCCGGGGGGGATCAGCCCCAGCATTTT

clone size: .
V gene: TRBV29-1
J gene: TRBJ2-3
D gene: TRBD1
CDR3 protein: CSVTTGGPLDTQYF
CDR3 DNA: TGCAGCGTTACTACAGGGGGGCCTTTAGATACGCAGTATTTT

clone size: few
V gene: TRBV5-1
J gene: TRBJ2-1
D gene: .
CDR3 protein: CASSLEASPGYEQFF
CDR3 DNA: TGCGCCAGCAGCTTGGAGGCTAGCCCTGGATATGAGCAGTTCTTC

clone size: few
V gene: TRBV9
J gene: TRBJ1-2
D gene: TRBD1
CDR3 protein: CASSAGQGAGGYTF
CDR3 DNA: TGTGCCAGCAGCGCGGGACAGGGGGCAGGTGGCTACACCTTC

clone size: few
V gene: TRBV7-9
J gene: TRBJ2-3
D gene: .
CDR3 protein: CASSQEDTQYF
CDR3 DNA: TGTGCCAGCAGCCAGGAAGATACGCAGTATTTT

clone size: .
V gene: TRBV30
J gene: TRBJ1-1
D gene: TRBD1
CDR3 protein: CFGTVTEAFF
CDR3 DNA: TGCTTCGGGACAGTCACTGAAGCTTTCTTT

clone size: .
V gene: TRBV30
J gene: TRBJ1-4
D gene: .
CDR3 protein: CAWSHARGEKLFF
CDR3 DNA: TGTGCCTGGAGCCATGCCCGGGGTGAAAAACTGTTTTTT

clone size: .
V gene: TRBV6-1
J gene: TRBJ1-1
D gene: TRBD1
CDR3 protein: CASSGDSREVNTEAFF
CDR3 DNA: TGTGCCAGCAGTGGGGACAGCCGAGAAGTCAACACTGAAGCTTTCTTT

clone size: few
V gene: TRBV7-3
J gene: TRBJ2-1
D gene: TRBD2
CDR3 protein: CASSSYPTSGTYNEQFF
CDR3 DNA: TGTGCCAGCAGCTCATACCCAACTAGCGGGACGTACAATGAGCAGTTCTTC

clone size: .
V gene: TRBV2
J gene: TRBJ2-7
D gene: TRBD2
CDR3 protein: CASSKAGGTYEQYF
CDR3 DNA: TGTGCCAGCAGTAAAGCGGGAGGAACCTACGAGCAGTACTTC

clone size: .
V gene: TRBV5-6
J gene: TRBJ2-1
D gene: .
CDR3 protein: CASSLAGGREQFF
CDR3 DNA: TGTGCCAGCAGCTTGGCCGGGGGGCGTGAGCAGTTCTTC

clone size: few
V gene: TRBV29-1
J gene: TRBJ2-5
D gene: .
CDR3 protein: CSATIEYRMETQYF
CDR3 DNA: TGCAGCGCAACTATTGAGTACCGGATGGAGACCCAGTACTTC

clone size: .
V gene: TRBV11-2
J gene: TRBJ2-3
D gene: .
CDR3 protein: CASSSRLADTQYF
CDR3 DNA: TGTGCCAGCAGCTCCAGACTAGCAGATACGCAGTATTTT

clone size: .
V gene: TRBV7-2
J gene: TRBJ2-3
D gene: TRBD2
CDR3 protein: CASSPGGSGSLTDTQYF
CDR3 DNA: TGTGCCAGCAGTCCCGGGGGTAGCGGGAGCCTCACAGATACGCAGTATTTT

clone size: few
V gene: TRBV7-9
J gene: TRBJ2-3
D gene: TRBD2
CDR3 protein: CASSLARGLAVTDTQYF
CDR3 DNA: TGTGCCAGCAGCTTAGCACGCGGACTAGCGGTCACAGATACGCAGTATTTT

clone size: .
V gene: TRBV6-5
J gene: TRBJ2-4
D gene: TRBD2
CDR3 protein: CASRKLAMHHIQYF
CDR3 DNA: TGTGCCAGCAGGAAACTAGCGATGCACCACATTCAGTACTTC

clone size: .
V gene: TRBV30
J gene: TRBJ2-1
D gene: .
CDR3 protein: CAWSLADYNEQFF
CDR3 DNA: TGTGCCTGGAGCCTAGCAGACTATAATGAGCAGTTCTTC

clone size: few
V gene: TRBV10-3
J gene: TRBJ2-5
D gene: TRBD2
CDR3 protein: CAIGLAGSETQYF
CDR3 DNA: TGTGCCATCGGACTAGCGGGATCTGAGACCCAGTACTTC

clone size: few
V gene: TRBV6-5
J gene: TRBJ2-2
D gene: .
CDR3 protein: CASSYGTGELFF
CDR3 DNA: TGTGCCAGCAGTTACGGGACCGGGGAGCTGTTTTTT

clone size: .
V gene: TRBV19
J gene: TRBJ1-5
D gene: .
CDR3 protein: CASSTTGMGGQPQHF
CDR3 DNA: TGTGCCAGTAGTACTACAGGGATGGGGGGCCAGCCCCAGCATTTT